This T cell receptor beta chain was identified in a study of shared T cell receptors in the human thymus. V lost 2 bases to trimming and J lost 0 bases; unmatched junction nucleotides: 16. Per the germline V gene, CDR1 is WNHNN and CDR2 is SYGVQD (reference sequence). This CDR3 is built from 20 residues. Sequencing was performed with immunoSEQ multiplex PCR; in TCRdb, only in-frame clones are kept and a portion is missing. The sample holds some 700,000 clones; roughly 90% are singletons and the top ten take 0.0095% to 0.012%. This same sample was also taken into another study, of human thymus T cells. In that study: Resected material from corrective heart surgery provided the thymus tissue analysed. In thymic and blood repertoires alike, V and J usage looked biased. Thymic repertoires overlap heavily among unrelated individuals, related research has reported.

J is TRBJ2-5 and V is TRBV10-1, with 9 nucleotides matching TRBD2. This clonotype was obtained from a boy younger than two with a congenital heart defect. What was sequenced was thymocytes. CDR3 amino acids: CASSERRLAEDKSHQETQYF. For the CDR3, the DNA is TGCGCCAGCAGTGAGAGAAGACTAGCGGAAGATAAAAGCCACCAAGAGACCCAGTACTTC.